The TCR beta chain described here comes from a study of beta chain features in type 1 diabetes. With regard to this clone: Its specificity is not known.

CDR1 and CDR2 (germline): SNHLY, FYNNEI. This CDR3 is built from 15 residues. V was cut by 6 bases and J by 6 bases, with 15 bases left in between. The study, taken as a whole, reports: It was possible that PCR favored shorter templates, equally so in patients and controls. Individuals with type 1 diabetes displayed fewer insertions and more deletions at VDJ junctions. Type 1 diabetes patients had moderately but significantly shorter TCRB CDR3s in all four CD4+ subsets. A cDNA-based sequencing approach could over-represent cells with high TCR expression.

Without exception, sorted populations had purity beyond 98%. The entirety of the isolated RNA underwent reverse transcription, so expressed TCRB transcripts were sequenced. Measured with immunoSEQ multiplex PCR; TCRdb has only the in-frame clones, and not every one. The data hold under 150,000 clones, with around 10% observed a single time. Sequencing was done on a sample of central memory CD4+ T cells from blood. The rearrangement uses TRBV2 and TRBJ1-6; D is possibly TRBD1 (5 bases). The sequence derives from a man aged 25-45 years with type 1 diabetes. The CDR3 DNA sequence: TGTGCCAGCAGCCCAGGGAGGCAATCTAATTCACCCCTCCACTTT. It specifies CASSPGRQSNSPLHF.